These 17 T cell receptor beta chains originate from one sample sequenced in a study of cytomegalovirus exposure and HLA in healthy donors. The PCR employed 60 Vbeta primers together with 13 Jbeta primers. Method: immunoSEQ multiplex PCR; TCRdb's copy keeps in-frame clones and lacks some. The sample lists more than 40,000 clones, approximately 47% occurring once. Material for sequencing was PBMCs. The receptor source for this set is a man in his fifties or sixties in good health and CMV-seronegative.

The chain employs TRBV21-1 and TRBJ2-1; the table's D call, TRBD2, has no DNA check behind it. TRBV21-1 is a recognized pseudogene. The CDR3 sequence is 14 residues long. The CDR3 DNA reads as TGTGCCAGCCCCCGAGCGGACTCCTGGGGTGAGCAGTTCTTC. This sequence encodes CASPRADSWGEQFF.

This chain uses TRBV6-6 with TRBJ2-5; 8 bases match TRBD2. The tail of the sequence fits TRBJ2-7 better, so the J call may be wrong. CDR1 and CDR2 (germline): MNHNY, SVGAGI (reference sequence). CDR3 length equals 15 residues. CDR3 protein: CASRPSGSGKGEQYF. The DNA for the CDR3 is TGTGCCAGCAGACCGTCGGGTAGCGGGAAGGGCGAGCAGTACTTC.

This clone was observed a few times. The V call is TRBV6-6, the J call TRBJ2-5; weak D call: TRBD1 (6 bases). The CDR3 covers 15 residues. Germline values: CDR1 MNHNY, CDR2 SVGAGI (reference sequence). V gave up 2 bases and J gave up 2 bases, with 12 bases separating them. As DNA, the CDR3 is TGTGCCAGCAGTTACCTAGGGACACAACAAGAGACCCAGTACTTC. Protein: CASSYLGTQQETQYF.

The chain carries TRBV5-1 and TRBJ2-7; 9 nucleotides agree with TRBD2. This CDR3 comprises 14 residues. The germline CDR1 and CDR2 sequences are SGHRS and YFSETQ. V was clipped by 2 bases and J by 3 bases; unmatched bases: 3. The CDR3 loop is CASSFLAGNYEQYF. The CDR3 nucleotides read TGCGCCAGCAGCTTTCTAGCGGGGAACTACGAGCAGTACTTC.

By proportion, this clone is medium-sized. The V gene is TRBV6-1, the J gene TRBJ2-3; D perhaps matches TRBD2 (5 bases). Trimming removed 2 bases at V and 0 bases at J, with 9 bases between. The CDR3 covers 15 residues. From germline, CDR1 is MNHNS and CDR2 SASEGT. The DNA of the CDR3 is TGTGCCAGCAGTGAAAGTCGCGGGAGCACAGATACGCAGTATTTT. Amino acid sequence: CASSESRGSTDTQYF.

The chain combines TRBV29-1 with TRBJ1-1, with 8 bases identical to TRBD1. The CDR3 consists of 14 residues. The germline V gene encodes CDR1 SQVTM and CDR2 ANQGSEA. With V trimmed by 6 bases and J by 0 bases, 6 bases remained unmatched. The CDR3 DNA reads as TGCAGCGTGGAGGGACAGGCCCTGAACACTGAAGCTTTCTTT. Its protein is CSVEGQALNTEAFF.

In this sample, this clone turned up many times. The rearrangement uses TRBV30 and TRBJ2-1; a weak D match, TRBD2 (6 bases). Germline V gene sequence: CDR1 GTSNPN, CDR2 SVGIG (reference sequence). V was trimmed by 3 bases and J by 9 bases, leaving 18 bases between them. The CDR3 length is 14 residues. CDR3 amino acids: CAWSGDSLGSEQFF. CDR3 in DNA: TGTGCCTGGAGCGGGGACTCGTTGGGTAGTGAGCAGTTCTTC.

This rearrangement joins TRBV30 to TRBJ2-7; the match to TRBD2 covers 7 bases. V was pared by 3 bases and J by 0 bases, with 5 bases of the junction left unmatched. The CDR3 totals 14 residues. CDR1 is GTSNPN, CDR2 SVGIG, per germline (reference sequence). The CDR3 loop reads CAWSGGGSSYEQYF. CDR3 sequence (DNA): TGTGCCTGGAGCGGAGGCGGGAGCTCCTACGAGCAGTACTTC.

The J gene is TRBJ1-1, the V gene TRBV25-1; possibly TRBD1 for D (5 bases). Germline CDR1 reads MGHDK; CDR2 reads SYGVNS. Trimming shortened V by 6 bases and J by 4 bases, and 9 bases separated the two germline ends. This CDR3 spans 12 amino acids. CDR3 loop: CASSSGGTEAFF. In DNA, the CDR3 is TGTGCCAGCAGCTCGGGGGGCACTGAAGCTTTCTTT.

This chain joins TRBV6-5 and TRBJ1-4; D may be TRBD1 (6 bases). The CDR3 is made up of 15 amino acids. Germline CDR1 reads MNHEY; CDR2 reads SVGAGI. The V end lost 6 bases, the J end lost 3 bases, and 14 bases lay between the germline ends. CDR3 protein: CASSHGGPPNEKLFF. In DNA, the CDR3 is TGTGCCAGCAGCCACGGGGGGCCTCCTAATGAAAAACTGTTTTTT.

The chain employs TRBV6-4 and TRBJ2-1, with 9 positions matching TRBD1. The CDR3 runs to 15 residues. V lost 5 bases, J lost 1 base, and 3 bases stayed unmatched. Germline CDR1 MRHNA, CDR2 SNTAGT. The CDR3 sequence: CASSLQGASYNEQFF. CDR3 sequence (DNA): TGTGCCAGCAGTTTACAGGGGGCTTCCTACAATGAGCAGTTCTTC.

This chain uses TRBV11-2 with TRBJ2-7, with 11 bases that match TRBD2. This CDR3 has 18 amino acids. CDR1 and CDR2 (germline): SGHAT, FQNNGV. Unmatched junction bases numbered 9, after V lost 0 bases and J lost 2 bases. The CDR3 reads CASSLDSRLAGGTYEQYF. CDR3 nucleotide sequence: TGTGCCAGCAGCTTAGACTCCCGCCTAGCGGGAGGTACCTACGAGCAGTACTTC.

This clone was detected only a few times. V is TRBV7-2 and J is TRBJ2-7; 12 bases line up with TRBD1. Germline-derived CDR1 and CDR2 are SGHTA and FQGNSA. The CDR3 loop spans 15 amino acids. J was trimmed by 3 bases and V by 5 bases; bases with no gene match: 5. The CDR3 loop reads CASSPGTGGFYEQYF. The CDR3 nucleotides are TGTGCCAGCAGCCCCGGGACAGGGGGCTTCTACGAGCAGTACTTC.

The V gene is TRBV10-1, the J gene TRBJ2-3; D remains ambiguous. The V gene's germline CDR1 is WNHNN and CDR2 SYGVQD (reference sequence). Trimming removed 3 bases at V and 2 bases at J, with 6 bases between. The CDR3 length is 13 residues. Written as DNA, the CDR3 is TGCGCCAGCAGTGATCCTTCCACAGATACGCAGTATTTT. This encodes CASSDPSTDTQYF.

The chain couples TRBV5-4 to TRBJ1-1; tentative D call: TRBD1 (6 bases). V shed 7 bases and J shed 0 bases, with 13 bases lying between them. Germline CDR1 SGHNT, CDR2 YYREEE (reference sequence). The CDR3 is 14 amino acids. The CDR3 DNA follows: TGTGCCAGCTCCGTAGGGGGGGTGAACACTGAAGCTTTCTTT. Protein: CASSVGGVNTEAFF.

This clone was recorded a few times. The chain links TRBV6-1 to TRBJ1-5, with no clear D. Between the trimmed V and J ends, which lost 3 bases and 8 bases, there was a span of 14 bases. The germline CDR1 and CDR2 sequences are MNHNS and SASEGT. The CDR3 consists of 14 residues. The CDR3 coding sequence is TGTGCCAGCAGTGAGGCGTGGGCGGGGAAGCCCCAGCATTTT. It yields the protein CASSEAWAGKPQHF.

A few counts support this clone. The chain combines TRBV21-1 with TRBJ2-7; TRBD2 reflects the table's D call only, with no check against the DNA. TRBV21-1 is noted as a pseudogene. The CDR3 runs to 13 residues. The CDR3 DNA reads TGTGCCAGCAGCCTGTCCCCCTCCTACGAGCAGTACTTC. Protein sequence: CASSLSPSYEQYF.